This T cell receptor beta chain stems from a study of technical replicates of blood from a handful of donors. This clone is a singleton in its sample. The V and J ends lost 5 bases and 3 bases, in that order; junction bases with no gene match: 3. This CDR3 is 14 amino acids long. CDR1 is MNHNS, CDR2 SASEGT, per germline. Here immunoSEQ multiplex PCR was the method, and the copy in TCRdb shows in-frame clones only, minus some. The sample includes 7,500 or so clones, less than 96% of them seen just once. The sequenced sample was PBMCs. The V call is TRBV6-1, the J call TRBJ1-5; 8 positions agree with TRBD1. The receptor was derived from a human donor in good health. The CDR3 coding sequence is TGTGCCAGCAGTTCGACAGGGGCCAATCAGCCCCAGCATTTT. Its translation: CASSSTGANQPQHF.